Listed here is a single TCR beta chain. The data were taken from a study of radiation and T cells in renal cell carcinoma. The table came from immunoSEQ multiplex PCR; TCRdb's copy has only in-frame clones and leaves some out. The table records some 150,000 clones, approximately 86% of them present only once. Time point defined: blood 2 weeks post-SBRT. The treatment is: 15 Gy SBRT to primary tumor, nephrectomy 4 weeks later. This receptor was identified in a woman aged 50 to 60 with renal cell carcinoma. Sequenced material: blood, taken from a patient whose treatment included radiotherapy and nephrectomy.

This chain's CDR3 is CASSLGLAVGELFF. The CDR3 nucleotides read TGTGCCAGCAGCTTGGGTCTAGCGGTCGGGGAGCTGTTTTTT. The chain links TRBV7-9 to TRBJ2-2; 7 nucleotides match TRBD2. V dropped 3 bases and J dropped 7; count of bases not matched to a gene: 5. The CDR3 consists of 14 residues. Germline V gene lookup returns CDR1 SEHNR and CDR2 FQNEAQ (reference sequence).